This T cell receptor (beta chain) derives from a study of cytomegalovirus exposure and HLA in healthy donors. This clone has only a few counts. Antigen specificity is unknown. Findings and caveats of the study: HLA restriction was apparent for most CMV-associated TCR beta chains in a later analysis.

The PCR used 60 Vbeta and 13 Jbeta primers. TCRdb's copy holds only in-frame clones and misses some; the assay was immunoSEQ multiplex PCR. This table holds about 89,000 clones, over 8% found once. This receptor was obtained from a man over 45 in good health and CMV-seropositive. What was sequenced was PBMCs.

The CDR3 DNA is TGTGCCAGCGGACAGTTGAACACTGAAGCTTTCTTT. Translating gives CASGQLNTEAFF. J is TRBJ1-1 and V is TRBV14, with D possibly TRBD1 on 6 matching bases. V lost 8 bases to trimming and J lost 0 bases, with 7 bases between them. Germline values: CDR1 SGHDN, CDR2 FVKESK. The CDR3 consists of 12 residues.